A single sample gave rise to the 22 T cell receptor beta chains below, sequenced in a study of a mutant IDH1 vaccine in newly diagnosed glioma. Assay used: immunoSEQ multiplex PCR; TCRdb lists only in-frame clones, some missing. The sample has 15,000 to 20,000 clones, 95% seen once. Described time point: baseline, week 1 (first vaccination visit). Treatment denoted: pre-vaccination baseline after standard-of-care therapy. Sequenced material: peripheral blood mononuclear cells (PBMCs), taken from a glioma patient treated with radiotherapy, temozolomide or both. The receptor set was obtained from a woman aged 18-29 years with glioma. Some clones in this sample may be carry-over from other donors' samples.

This rearrangement joins TRBV27 to TRBJ2-7; D not certain. The germline V gene has CDR1 MNHEY and CDR2 SMNVEV (reference sequence). The CDR3 is 14 residues long. Trimming removed 4 bases from V and 2 bases from J, with 12 bases in between. The CDR3 region is CASSSEAYPYEQYF. In DNA, the CDR3 is TGTGCCAGCAGTTCAGAGGCCTATCCCTACGAGCAGTACTTC.

The chain is built from TRBV19 and TRBJ1-1, with TRBD1 identical over 9 bases. Germline V gene data show CDR1 as LNHDA and CDR2 as SQIVND (reference sequence). The trim removed 5 bases at V and 8 bases at J, leaving 9 bases unmatched. The CDR3 runs to 14 residues. The CDR3, as DNA: TGTGCCAGTAGTCGGGACAGGGCGTCGCGCGAAGCTTTCTTT. It specifies CASSRDRASREAFF.

This chain connects TRBV28 to TRBJ1-1, with D perhaps TRBD1 (5 bases). This CDR3 region has 17 residues. V lost 3 bases and J 3 bases, leaving 20 bases between the germline ends. CDR1 and CDR2 (germline): MDHEN, SYDVKM. CDR3 DNA sequence: TGTGCCAGCAGTTTGTCGGGGACTAGCGGTTGGGACACTGAAGCTTTCTTT. Translation gives CASSLSGTSGWDTEAFF.

V gene TRBV4-1 combines with J gene TRBJ2-2; 8 bases fit TRBD2. Per the germline V gene, CDR1 is MGHRA and CDR2 is YSYEKL. The length of the CDR3 is 17 residues. The V segment lost 7 bases and the J segment 7 bases; nucleotides outside the gene matches: 17. CDR3 sequence reads: CASTPESSSGGGGELFF. The CDR3 bases are TGCGCCAGCACCCCGGAGTCGTCCAGCGGGGGAGGCGGGGAGCTGTTTTTT.

The gene calls are TRBV19 and TRBJ2-1; the match to TRBD2 covers 9 bases. The V segment lost 9 bases and the J segment 1 base; nucleotides outside the gene matches: 16. CDR1 is LNHDA and CDR2 is SQIVND in the germline V gene (reference sequence). The CDR3 runs 18 residues. The CDR3 DNA sequence: TGTGCCAGAGCCCTAGCGGGAAAGGGGGAGAAATCCTACAATGAGCAGTTCTTC. Translating it yields CARALAGKGEKSYNEQFF.

This rearrangement joins TRBV7-9 to TRBJ2-3; tentatively, D is TRBD1 (6 bases). CDR1 and CDR2 from the germline V gene are SEHNR and FQNEAQ (reference sequence). The CDR3 is 14 residues long. Between the trimmed V and J ends, which lost 7 bases and 2 bases, there was a span of 13 bases. CDR3 loop: CASNRDRNTDTQYF. DNA of the CDR3: TGTGCCAGCAACAGGGACCGAAACACAGATACGCAGTATTTT.

V is TRBV7-2 and J is TRBJ2-7; 8 bases are shared with TRBD2. CDR1 and CDR2 from the germline V gene are SGHTA and FQGNSA. The CDR3 is made up of 15 amino acids. Trimming cost V 2 bases and J 12 bases; bases outside gene matches: 15. CDR3 sequence (DNA): TGTGCCAGCAGCTTAAGTGGGGCGGGGGGCATTCCAGGGTACTTC. It codes for CASSLSGAGGIPGYF. Together with reference TRBV7-2 and TRBJ2-7, the CDR3 gives the full variable domain: GAGVSQSPSNKVTEKGKDVELRCDPISGHTALYWYRQSLGQGLEFLIYFQGNSAPDKSGLPSDRFSAERTGGSVSTLTIQRTQQEDSAVYLCASSLSGAGGIPGYFGPGTRLTVT.

The CDR3 sequence: CASSPVVTGGLGYTF. CDR3 sequence (DNA): TGTGCCAGCAGCCCAGTGGTGACAGGGGGCCTCGGCTACACCTTC. V and J are TRBV11-1 and TRBJ1-2; the match to TRBD1 covers 10 bases. There are 15 residues in the CDR3. CDR1 is SGHAT and CDR2 is FQDESV in the germline V gene (reference sequence). Trimming removed 5 bases from V and 8 bases from J; junction bases left unmatched: 11.

The chain couples TRBV15 to TRBJ1-3; D might be TRBD1 (6 bases). Germline loops: CDR1 LNHNV, CDR2 YYDKDF (reference sequence). Deletions cut 0 bases from V and 0 bases from J, with 9 bases between. The CDR3 length is 16 residues. The CDR3 sequence is CATSRERGFSGNTIYF. Here the CDR3 DNA reads TGTGCCACCAGCAGAGAGAGGGGGTTCTCTGGAAACACCATATATTTT.

Only a few counts were recorded for this clone. The chain has TRBV5-6 and TRBJ1-4, with D maybe TRBD1 (6 bases). CDR3 size: 17 residues. Germline V CDR1 and CDR2: SGHDT, YYEEEE. Trimming removed 1 base from V and 2 bases from J, with 15 bases in between. As DNA, the CDR3 is TGTGCCAGCAGCTTGTTCCGGGGGCTTGTTACTAATGAAAAACTGTTTTTT. Amino acids: CASSLFRGLVTNEKLFF.

The rearrangement links TRBV7-9 to TRBJ2-5; the D gene is possibly TRBD2 (7 bases). CDR1 and CDR2 from the germline V gene are SEHNR and FQNEAQ (reference sequence). V was cut by 4 bases and J by 5 bases, with 20 bases left in between. The CDR3 has 16 residues. CDR3 bases: TGTGCCAGCAGCTCCATTGGCGGGGGCCTGGGGGAGACCCAGTACTTC. Its translation: CASSSIGGGLGETQYF. Using reference TRBV7-9 and TRBJ2-5 for the parts outside the CDR3, the full variable domain is DTGVSQNPRHKITKRGQNVTFRCDPISEHNRLYWYRQTLGQGPEFLTYFQNEAQLEKSRLLSDRFSAERPKGSFSTLEIQRTEQGDSAMYLCASSSIGGGLGETQYFGPGTRLLVL.

J is TRBJ1-2 and V is TRBV4-1; D possibly corresponds to TRBD1 (5 bases). Trimming left V 4 bases short and J 2 bases short, with 11 bases between. CDR3 size: 14 residues. In germline, CDR1 is MGHRA, CDR2 YSYEKL. The CDR3: CASSRGTENYGYTF. In DNA, the CDR3 is TGCGCCAGCAGCCGAGGGACGGAGAACTATGGCTACACCTTC.

The chain employs TRBV15 and TRBJ2-1; 7 positions agree with TRBD1. The V gene end was trimmed by 3 bases and the J gene end by 8 bases; junction bases not matched to a gene: 4. CDR3 length equals 13 residues. Germline V gene data show CDR1 as LNHNV and CDR2 as YYDKDF (reference sequence). Written as DNA, the CDR3 is TGTGCCACCAGCAGGAACAGGGGAGATGAGCAGTTCTTC. It specifies CATSRNRGDEQFF.

CDR3 residues: CASSYTVMNTEAFF. CDR3 DNA sequence: TGTGCCAGTAGTTATACGGTTATGAACACTGAAGCTTTCTTT. The chain recombines TRBV19 with TRBJ1-1; D unresolved. Germline CDR1 LNHDA, CDR2 SQIVND (reference sequence). Trimming left V 5 bases short and J 0 bases short, with 10 bases between. The CDR3 has 14 residues.

Turning to this clone: A read error may produce the germline difference seen at one junction end. The chain employs TRBV7-9 and TRBJ1-2; maybe TRBD1 (5 bases). Germline V gene sequence: CDR1 SEHNR, CDR2 FQNEAQ (reference sequence). CDR3 length: 17 residues. CDR3 nucleotide sequence: TGTGCCAGCAGCCTAGCGGGGCAGGGAAAAGCTAACTATGGCTACACCTTC. The encoded protein is CASSLAGQGKANYGYTF.

The rearrangement links TRBV11-2 to TRBJ1-6; 7 nucleotides align to TRBD1. Germline V CDR1 and CDR2: SGHAT, FQNNGV. V was clipped by 0 bases and J by 7 bases; unmatched bases: 3. This CDR3 is built from 15 residues. The CDR3 region has the DNA TGTGCCAGCAGCTTAGATGGAGGGGGCAATTCACCCCTCCACTTT. This sequence encodes CASSLDGGGNSPLHF.

The rearrangement joins TRBV25-1 to TRBJ2-1, with 8 bases aligning to TRBD2. Germline lookup yields CDR1 MGHDK and CDR2 SYGVNS. J gave up 3 bases and V 8 bases, and 12 bases lay outside the gene matches. This CDR3 contains 16 residues. Written as DNA, the CDR3 is TGTGCCAGCGGGGAGCGGGGGACCACTTTCTACAATGAGCAGTTCTTC. Its translation is CASGERGTTFYNEQFF.

This sequence joins TRBV18 and TRBJ1-5, with TRBD1 matching 9 bases. The CDR3 has 15 amino acids. CDR1 is KGHSH, CDR2 LQKENI, per germline. Trimming at V came to 5 bases and at J to 6 bases, leaving 8 bases not matched to a gene. This CDR3 reads CASSSGTGFGQPQHF. In DNA, the CDR3 is TGTGCCAGCTCATCCGGGACAGGGTTTGGTCAGCCCCAGCATTTT.

The rearrangement joins TRBV6-6 to TRBJ2-2; either TRBD1 or TRBD2 may supply D (5 bases each). CDR1 and CDR2 from the germline V gene are MNHNY and SVGAGI (reference sequence). This CDR3 is 15 amino acids long. Deletions cut 5 bases from V and 2 bases from J, with 12 bases between. The CDR3 reads CASSHGTLNTGELFF. CDR3 DNA: TGTGCCAGCAGTCACGGGACCCTTAACACCGGGGAGCTGTTTTTT.

This sequence joins TRBV13 and TRBJ2-1; 11 nucleotides align to TRBD2. Germline V gene sequence: CDR1 PRHDT, CDR2 FYEKMQ (reference sequence). The CDR3 consists of 15 residues. The ends lost 5 bases at V and 9 bases at J; junction bases unmatched: 9. CDR3 region: CASSATSGSVGEQFF. CDR3 coding DNA: TGTGCCAGCAGCGCAACTAGCGGGAGCGTAGGTGAGCAGTTCTTC.

The chain recombines TRBV11-2 with TRBJ1-2, with no clear D. Trimming took off 2 bases at V and 3 bases at J, with 10 bases between the two ends. CDR1 is SGHAT and CDR2 is FQNNGV in the germline V gene. The CDR3 is made up of 14 amino acids. The CDR3 here is CASSLSKTYYGYTF. The CDR3 coding sequence is TGTGCCAGCAGCTTATCCAAGACCTACTATGGCTACACCTTC. The entire variable domain, with the rest obtained from reference TRBV11-2 and TRBJ1-2, is as follows: EAGVAQSPRYKIIEKRQSVAFWCNPISGHATLYWYQQILGQGPKLLIQFQNNGVVDDSQLPKDRFSAERLKGVDSTLKIQPAKLEDSAVYLCASSLSKTYYGYTFGSGTRLTVV.

The chain recombines TRBV7-9 with TRBJ2-3, with TRBD2 identical over 10 bases. CDR1 is SEHNR, CDR2 FQNEAQ, per germline (reference sequence). Trimming at V came to 4 bases and at J to 2 bases, leaving 6 bases not matched to a gene. The length of the CDR3 is 16 residues. CDR3 sequence reads: CASSSLAGGHTDTQYF. The CDR3 DNA follows: TGTGCCAGCAGCTCGTTAGCGGGAGGTCACACAGATACGCAGTATTTT.